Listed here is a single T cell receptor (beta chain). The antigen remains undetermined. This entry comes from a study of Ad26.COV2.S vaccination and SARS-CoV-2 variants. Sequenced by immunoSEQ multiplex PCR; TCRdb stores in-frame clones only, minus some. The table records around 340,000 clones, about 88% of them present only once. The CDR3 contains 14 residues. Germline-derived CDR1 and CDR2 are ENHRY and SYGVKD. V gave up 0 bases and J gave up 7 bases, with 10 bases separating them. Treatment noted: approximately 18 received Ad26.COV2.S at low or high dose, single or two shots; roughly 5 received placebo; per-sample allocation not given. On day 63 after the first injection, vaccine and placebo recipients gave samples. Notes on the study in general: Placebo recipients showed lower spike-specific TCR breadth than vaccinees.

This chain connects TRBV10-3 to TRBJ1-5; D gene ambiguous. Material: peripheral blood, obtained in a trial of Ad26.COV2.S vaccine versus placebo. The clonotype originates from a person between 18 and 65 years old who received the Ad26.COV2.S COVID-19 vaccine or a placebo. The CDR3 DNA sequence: TGTGCCATCAGTGAGTCCCGGGATGGGCAGCCCCAGCATTTT. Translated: CAISESRDGQPQHF.